A selection of T cell receptor beta chains follows, all from one sample in a study of T cell responses to AZD1222 COVID-19 vaccine. Clones were read by immunoSEQ multiplex PCR, and TCRdb kept only the in-frame ones, dropping some. The data contain 150,000 to 180,000 clones, roughly nine tenths of them singletons. The sample in question was peripheral blood, obtained on day 0 of MenACWY control vaccination. The receptors stem from an adult in good health. Each CDR3 is given with its conserved first and last residue.

v_gene	j_gene	CDR3aa
TRBV5-1	TRBJ1-3	CASSLGTSGNTIYF
TRBV5-4	TRBJ1-1	CASSWGNTEAFF
TRBV7-2	TRBJ1-5	CASNIQVGQRNQPQHF
TRBV13	TRBJ1-1	CASSLLLDRGMNTEAFF
TRBV5-1	TRBJ1-2	CASSLGQGDYGYTF
TRBV24-1	TRBJ2-5	CATSDPERGRETQYF
TRBV5-1	TRBJ1-1	CASSGGQANTEAFF
TRBV12-2	TRBJ1-4	CASRYGTPGVWEKLFF
TRBV18	TRBJ1-2	CASSGRSGYTF
TRBV11-3	TRBJ1-2	CASSLDARGYGYTF
TRBV29-1	TRBJ1-2	CSGLRGRHGYTF
TRBV10-3	TRBJ2-7	CAISKGRHYEQYF
TRBV28	TRBJ2-5	CASSSPGFGLETQYF
TRBV5-1	TRBJ1-1	CASSLSQGNEAFF
TRBV19	TRBJ2-1	CASSIGTGSFNEQFF
TRBV19	TRBJ1-4	CASSTRTGSGGKLFF
TRBV29-1	TRBJ2-4	CSGRGAKNIQYF
TRBV7-2	TRBJ2-1	CASSLALSSGGYNEQFF
TRBV4-1	TRBJ2-2	CASSQGTGRSNTGELFF
TRBV18	TRBJ2-7	CASSPARAYEQYF
TRBV9	TRBJ2-3	CASSVAWGSGGVTDTQYF
TRBV25-1	TRBJ1-4	CASSEPPGGRTNEKLFF
TRBV6-5	TRBJ2-7	CASSYYGSTYEQYF
TRBV18	TRBJ2-7	CASSRGTGDLDEQYF
TRBV19	TRBJ1-2	CASNGGLTGVGYGYTF
TRBV5-4	TRBJ2-7	CASSKDRASSYEQYF
TRBV30	TRBJ1-2	CAWSHRAYGYTF
TRBV24-1	TRBJ2-6	CATSEGRSSGANVLTF
TRBV7-2	TRBJ1-3	CASSFTGKSGGNTIYF
TRBV11-3	TRBJ2-1	CASSSSPTGLANNEQFF
TRBV2	TRBJ2-3	CASSKDRTSGGAQVDTQYF
TRBV11-2	TRBJ2-6	CASSLKSGGAGANVLTF
TRBV3-1/TRBV3-2	TRBJ2-7	CASSQGQGLEQYF
TRBV5-1	TRBJ1-5	CASSPTGPYSNQPQHF
TRBV12-3/TRBV12-4	TRBJ2-7	CASSLRSLSRLYF
TRBV13	TRBJ1-1	CASSPPRVSVVNTEAFF
TRBV15	TRBJ1-5	CATSGWGVNQPQHF
TRBV18	TRBJ2-5	CASSPSSSKETQYF
TRBV29-1	TRBJ2-1	CSVERGGNEQFF
TRBV24-1	TRBJ1-2	CATSDSGQGTLVAF
TRBV27	TRBJ2-3	CASSLSPGSSGGTDTQYF
TRBV20-1	TRBJ2-5	CSASGQETQYF
TRBV27	TRBJ2-1	CASSFDYNEQFF
TRBV20-1	TRBJ2-5	CSARVGETQYF
TRBV13	TRBJ1-1	CASSRDVIAAFF
TRBV3-1/TRBV3-2	TRBJ1-2	CASSQGTGQGAGGGYTF
TRBV20-1	TRBJ2-7	CSASGGSGYEQYF
TRBV9	TRBJ2-1	CASSVGTGMNNEQFF
TRBV5-1	TRBJ2-1	CASSLGQGLNEQFF
TRBV7-9	TRBJ2-6	CASSLNGGAGANVLTF
TRBV30	TRBJ2-3	CAWVRGPTDTQYF
TRBV7-8	TRBJ2-7	CASSPLGLGGGGQYF